What follows are 26 T cell receptor beta chains derived from one specimen sequenced in a study of blood T cell repertoires in COVID-19. The repertoire was sequenced with immunoSEQ multiplex PCR; TCRdb's copy has only in-frame clones and lacks some. This sample has about 130,000 clones, with more than 80% found just once. Sequenced: peripheral blood. The receptors were sampled from a human donor in a cohort sampled during active COVID-19.

DNA for the CDR3: TGTGCCAGCTCACCCTGGACTAGCGGGGGGGCCTACGAGCAGTACTTC. It translates to CASSPWTSGGAYEQYF. This chain joins TRBV18 and TRBJ2-7; 15 bases agree with TRBD2. The CDR3 length is 16 residues. Looked up from germline, CDR1 is KGHSH and CDR2 is LQKENI. The junction had 2 bases not matched to a gene; V was cut back by 3 bases and J by 2 bases.

This chain joins TRBV7-9 and TRBJ2-6, with 9 bases lining up with TRBD1. Trimming cost V 3 bases and J 0 bases; bases outside gene matches: 3. The CDR3 covers 17 residues. The germline gives CDR1 SEHNR, CDR2 FQNEAQ (reference sequence). The DNA for the CDR3 is TGTGCCAGCAGCTTCGACAGGGGGGTCTCTGGGGCCAACGTCCTGACTTTC. It yields the protein CASSFDRGVSGANVLTF.

The chain is built from TRBV3-1 (or the pseudogene TRBV3-2) and TRBJ2-5; perhaps TRBD1 as D (6 bases). In germline, CDR1 is LGHDT, CDR2 YNNKEL (reference sequence). V was trimmed by 1 base and J by 5 bases, leaving 14 bases between them. CDR3 length: 15 residues. Written as DNA, the CDR3 is TGTGCCAGCAGCCAAGTGTTGTCCCAGGGGGAGACCCAGTACTTC. This encodes CASSQVLSQGETQYF.

This clone was found a few times. The J gene is TRBJ2-5, the V gene TRBV14; 7 positions match TRBD1. CDR1 SGHDN and CDR2 FVKESK come from the germline V gene. V lost 2 bases to trimming and J lost 5 bases; unmatched junction nucleotides: 8. The CDR3 spans 15 residues. This CDR3 reads CASSQLRGPGETQYF. As DNA, the CDR3 is TGTGCCAGCAGCCAACTGAGGGGGCCCGGGGAGACCCAGTACTTC.

The chain carries TRBV18 and TRBJ1-2; no clear D gene. Germline V gene sequence: CDR1 KGHSH, CDR2 LQKENI. V was clipped by 2 bases and J by 7 bases, with 17 bases between them. This CDR3 spans 15 amino acids. The CDR3 coding sequence is TGTGCCAGCTCACCAGAAAACTCCCCTTTCGGTGGCTACACCTTC. As protein: CASSPENSPFGGYTF.

The genes are TRBV5-1 and TRBJ1-4, with 8 bases identical to TRBD1. Trimming removed 8 bases from V and 3 bases from J; junction bases left unmatched: 9. CDR1 is SGHRS, CDR2 YFSETQ, per germline. The CDR3 runs to 15 residues. The CDR3 coding sequence is TGCGCCAGTTCCGGGACAGGCATCCCTAATGAAAAACTGTTTTTT. Translation: CASSGTGIPNEKLFF.

As to this clone: Other DNA sequences from this sample encode an identical CDR3 as well. V gene TRBV7-2 combines with J gene TRBJ2-5, with 10 positions matching TRBD1. CDR1 and CDR2 (germline): SGHTA, FQGNSA. Trimming cost V 6 bases and J 1 base; bases outside gene matches: 5. The CDR3 extends over 15 amino acids. The CDR3 loop is CASSPDRGRQETQYF. CDR3 DNA sequence: TGTGCCAGCAGTCCCGACAGGGGGCGCCAAGAGACCCAGTACTTC.

This clone appeared once. V usage is TRBV4-3 and J usage is TRBJ2-7, with 9 bases lining up with TRBD1. CDR1 is LGHNA and CDR2 is YSLEER in the germline V gene. The CDR3 length is 21 residues. J was trimmed by 3 bases and V by 2 bases; bases with no gene match: 23. This chain's CDR3 is CASSQLQVDGTGTPQVYEQYF. The CDR3 DNA follows: TGCGCCAGCAGCCAACTCCAGGTGGACGGGACAGGGACCCCCCAAGTCTACGAGCAGTACTTC.

The gene calls are TRBV11-2 and TRBJ2-1, with D unclear. This CDR3 spans 15 amino acids. Germline V gene data show CDR1 as SGHAT and CDR2 as FQNNGV. V lost 5 bases and J 7 bases, leaving 18 bases between the germline ends. CDR3 sequence: CASSPRRGAGNEQFF. CDR3 nucleotides: TGTGCCAGCAGCCCCCGGCGAGGAGCCGGGAATGAGCAGTTCTTC.

The chain employs TRBV7-9 and TRBJ2-1; 7 positions match TRBD2. V dropped 5 bases and J dropped 6; count of bases not matched to a gene: 10. The CDR3 consists of 15 residues. Germline lookup yields CDR1 SEHNR and CDR2 FQNEAQ (reference sequence). CDR3 region: CASSPGLAVSNEQFF. CDR3 nucleotide sequence: TGTGCCAGCAGCCCAGGCCTAGCGGTCTCCAATGAGCAGTTCTTC. The full variable domain, with the rest looked up from reference TRBV7-9 and TRBJ2-1, is DTGVSQNPRHKITKRGQNVTFRCDPISEHNRLYWYRQTLGQGPEFLTYFQNEAQLEKSRLLSDRFSAERPKGSFSTLEIQRTEQGDSAMYLCASSPGLAVSNEQFFGPGTRLTVL.

V gene TRBV7-2 combines with J gene TRBJ2-1, with 7 bases aligning to TRBD2. CDR1 and CDR2 (germline): SGHTA, FQGNSA. Trimming removed 2 bases from V and 0 bases from J; junction bases left unmatched: 13. CDR3 length equals 19 residues. Written as DNA, the CDR3 is TGTGCCAGCAGCTTACGTAGCGGGTTCCTTACAATCTCCTACAATGAGCAGTTCTTC. It encodes CASSLRSGFLTISYNEQFF.

The chain combines TRBV3-1 (or the pseudogene TRBV3-2) with TRBJ2-1, with 7 bases identical to TRBD2. Trimming took 4 bases from V and 5 from J; bases not matched to a gene: 14. Germline V gene sequence: CDR1 LGHDT, CDR2 YNNKEL (reference sequence). The CDR3 extends over 17 amino acids. The CDR3 nucleotides are TGTGCCAGCAGCCCCCCACTATGGATAGCGGGTAACAATGAGCAGTTCTTC. It specifies CASSPPLWIAGNNEQFF.

The chain links TRBV9 to TRBJ2-3; D call uncertain. V was pared by 0 bases and J by 3 bases, with 8 bases between. The CDR3 length is 14 residues. CDR1 SGDLS and CDR2 YYNGEE come from the germline V gene. The CDR3 sequence is CASSVAPLTDTQYF. The CDR3 DNA reads as TGTGCCAGCAGCGTAGCCCCTTTGACAGATACGCAGTATTTT.

The V gene is TRBV10-3, the J gene TRBJ2-3, with a tentative D call TRBD2 (5 bases). The CDR3 length is 12 residues. From germline, CDR1 is ENHRY and CDR2 SYGVKD. Trimming shortened V by 4 bases and J by 6 bases, and 8 bases separated the two germline ends. Written as DNA, the CDR3 is TGTGCCATCAGTGTGCCGGGGGATACGCAGTATTTT. Translation gives CAISVPGDTQYF.

This clone came up once. The CDR3 sequence is CASSAVGGSETQYF. The CDR3 nucleotides are TGTGCCAGCAGCGCCGTCGGGGGTTCGGAGACCCAGTACTTC. This chain connects TRBV11-2 to TRBJ2-5; tentatively, D is TRBD2 (6 bases). The germline gives CDR1 SGHAT, CDR2 FQNNGV. This CDR3 region has 14 residues. V gave up 5 bases and J gave up 5 bases, with 15 bases separating them.

The gene calls are TRBV19 and TRBJ1-3, with D perhaps matching TRBD1 (5 bases). The ends were cut back, 5 bases at V and 4 bases at J, with 21 bases in the middle. The V gene's germline CDR1 is LNHDA and CDR2 SQIVND (reference sequence). The CDR3 is 17 amino acids. CDR3 residues: CASSPGPGGAPGNTIYF. The CDR3 DNA sequence: TGTGCCAGTAGTCCAGGACCCGGAGGGGCACCAGGAAACACCATATATTTT.

This chain uses TRBV6-5 with TRBJ1-1, with TRBD1 matching over 7 bases. The trim removed 6 bases at V and 0 bases at J, leaving 4 bases unmatched. This CDR3 region has 14 residues. Germline V CDR1 and CDR2: MNHEY, SVGAGI. This CDR3 is CASSRDSMNTEAFF. The CDR3 bases are TGTGCCAGCAGCAGGGACAGCATGAACACTGAAGCTTTCTTT.

J is TRBJ2-7 and V is TRBV19; D is perhaps TRBD1 (6 bases). The V and J ends lost 5 bases and 0 bases respectively, with 14 bases between them. The germline V gene encodes CDR1 LNHDA and CDR2 SQIVND (reference sequence). This CDR3 spans 15 amino acids. The CDR3: CASSFPGESSYEQYF. The CDR3, as DNA: TGTGCCAGTAGTTTTCCAGGGGAAAGCTCCTACGAGCAGTACTTC.

V is TRBV5-6 and J is TRBJ1-6; 8 positions match TRBD1. CDR1 is SGHDT, CDR2 YYEEEE, per germline. The J segment lost 2 bases and the V segment lost 4 bases, leaving 2 bases of the junction unmatched. The CDR3 spans 15 residues. The CDR3 here is CASSPDRAYNSPLHF. The DNA of the CDR3 is TGTGCCAGCAGCCCGGACAGGGCCTATAATTCACCCCTCCACTTT.

This sequence joins TRBV25-1 and TRBJ2-2; D remains unclear. The CDR3 is 15 residues long. The germline CDR1 and CDR2 sequences are MGHDK and SYGVNS. Trimming stripped 9 bases from V and 6 bases from J, with 20 bases between. CDR3 region: CASATENGVAGELFF. As DNA, the CDR3 is TGTGCCAGTGCAACAGAGAATGGTGTCGCCGGGGAGCTGTTTTTT.

This clone was recorded a few times. This chain's CDR3 is CASSEWGLAGPYNEQFF. The CDR3 nucleotides read TGTGCCAGCAGTGAATGGGGACTAGCAGGGCCCTACAATGAGCAGTTCTTC. The J gene is TRBJ2-1, the V gene TRBV25-1; TRBD2 matches 9 bases. The V segment lost 1 base and the J segment 2 bases; nucleotides outside the gene matches: 6. Germline V CDR1 and CDR2: MGHDK, SYGVNS. This CDR3 is built from 17 residues. The full variable domain, in which reference TRBV25-1 and TRBJ2-1 provide the parts outside the CDR3, is EADIYQTPRYLVIGTGKKITLECSQTMGHDKMYWYQQDPGMELHLIHYSYGVNSTEKGDLSSESTVSRIRTEHFPLTLESARPSHTSQYLCASSEWGLAGPYNEQFFGPGTRLTVL.

This sequence joins TRBV3-1 (or the pseudogene TRBV3-2) and TRBJ2-3, with 7 bases matching TRBD2. Per the germline V gene, CDR1 is LGHDT and CDR2 is YNNKEL (reference sequence). V dropped 4 bases and J dropped 2; count of bases not matched to a gene: 6. This CDR3 contains 15 residues. CDR3 sequence: CASSLLRGDTDTQYF. DNA of the CDR3: TGTGCCAGCAGCCTACTCCGGGGGGACACAGATACGCAGTATTTT.

This clone was detected a few times. This chain connects TRBV7-2 to TRBJ1-2; 9 nucleotides agree with TRBD1. This CDR3 comprises 13 residues. The germline V gene encodes CDR1 SGHTA and CDR2 FQGNSA. Unmatched junction bases numbered 3, after V lost 5 bases and J lost 5 bases. In DNA, the CDR3 is TGTGCCAGCAGCATAGACAGGGGGTATGGCTACACCTTC. Protein sequence: CASSIDRGYGYTF.

V usage is TRBV11-2 and J usage is TRBJ1-4; 7 nucleotides align to TRBD1. The CDR3 sequence is 15 residues long. Germline CDR1 SGHAT, CDR2 FQNNGV. V dropped 5 bases and J dropped 0; count of bases not matched to a gene: 3. Written as DNA, the CDR3 is TGTGCCAGCAGCGCCCAGGGGGCAACTAATGAAAAACTGTTTTTT. This codes for CASSAQGATNEKLFF.

The chain employs TRBV5-1 and TRBJ2-7; TRBD1 agrees at 11 bases. V lost 7 bases and J lost 4; bases outside the gene matches: 4. The CDR3 is 13 residues long. Germline CDR1 is SGHRS and CDR2 is YFSETQ. In DNA form, the CDR3 reads TGCGCCAGCTCCGGGACAGGGGGTTACGAGCAGTACTTC. Amino acid sequence: CASSGTGGYEQYF.

The rearrangement uses TRBV7-2 and TRBJ2-5, with D tentatively TRBD2 (5 bases). The CDR3 totals 13 residues. V was trimmed by 5 bases and J by 5 bases, leaving 12 bases between them. CDR1 is SGHTA and CDR2 is FQGNSA in the germline V gene. In DNA form, the CDR3 reads TGTGCCAGCAGCGCCGGACTGGGGGAGACCCAGTACTTC. As protein: CASSAGLGETQYF.